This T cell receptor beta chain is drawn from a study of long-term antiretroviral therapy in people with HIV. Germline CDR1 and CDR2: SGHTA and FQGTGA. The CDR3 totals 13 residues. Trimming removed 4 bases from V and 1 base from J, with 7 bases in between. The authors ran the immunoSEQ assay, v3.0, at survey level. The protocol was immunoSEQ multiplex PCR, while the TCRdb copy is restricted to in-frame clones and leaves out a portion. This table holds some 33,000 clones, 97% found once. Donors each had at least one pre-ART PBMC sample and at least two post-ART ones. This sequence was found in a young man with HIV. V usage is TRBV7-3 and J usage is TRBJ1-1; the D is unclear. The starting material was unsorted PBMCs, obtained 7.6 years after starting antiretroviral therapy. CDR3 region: CASSSDGNTEAFF. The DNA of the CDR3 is TGTGCCAGCAGCTCCGACGGGAACACTGAAGCTTTCTTT.